The sequence of this T cell receptor (beta chain) was determined in a study of shared clonotypes between healthy human individuals. Data came from immunoSEQ multiplex PCR; TCRdb stores just in-frame clones and leaves some out. The repertoire holds millions of clones, 90% to 95% seen once, with approximately 0.13% in the top ten. This CDR3 spans 14 amino acids. V gave up 1 base and J gave up 4 bases, with 10 bases separating them. Germline V gene data show CDR1 as MGHRA and CDR2 as YSYEKL. This clonotype was sampled from a man between 18 and 35 years old in good health. Sequenced: naive CD4+ T cells sorted from blood. Subset denoted: CD45RA+ positively selected. The chain combines TRBV4-1 with TRBJ1-2; D not certain. CDR3 sequence (DNA): TGCGCCAGCAGCCAAGGTGGCCTTCCCTATGGCTACACCTTC. Amino acid sequence: CASSQGGLPYGYTF.